This TCR beta chain appears in the sequencing data of a study of blood T cell repertoires in COVID-19. Looking at the study overall: PBMCs, B-cell-depleted T cells, or T cells were the source of the cDNA or gDNA that made up the material.

Libraries were prepared by immunoSEQ multiplex PCR; TCRdb keeps only in-frame clonotypes and omits some of them. The sample has 68,000 or so clones, 70% to 90% seen once. The length of the CDR3 is 11 residues. V was clipped by 6 bases and J by 11 bases, with 14 bases between them. CDR1 and CDR2 from the germline V gene are MNHEY and SVGEGT. This TCR was recovered from a man aged 65 to 79 with active or convalescent COVID-19. The chain recombines TRBV6-2 or TRBV6-3 with TRBJ2-7; tentatively, D is TRBD1 (6 bases). Sequenced material: peripheral blood. Written as DNA, the CDR3 is TGTGCCAGCAGCCAACAGGGTTCAAAGTACTTC. Its translation: CASSQQGSKYF.